Detailed here is one TCR beta chain. Other DNA variants within this sample encode the same CDR3. Germline CDR1 is SGHNT and CDR2 is YYREEE (reference sequence). With V trimmed by 4 bases and J by 4 bases, 8 bases remained unmatched. The CDR3 runs to 15 residues. All donors were Caucasian adults living in Nashville, Tennessee. This sample stems from a study of shared clonotypes between healthy human individuals. Input per replicate PCR of unsorted PBMC was about 330 ng DNA, corresponding to tens of thousands of T cell genomes. Using ten immunoSEQ deep assay plates, investigators sequenced unsorted PBMC DNA. Method: immunoSEQ multiplex PCR; TCRdb's copy keeps in-frame clones and lacks some. Seen here are over 400,000 clones, 78% observed once, and the top ten hold approximately 12%.

The sequencing input was PBMCs. The sequence came from a woman aged 40 to 49 in good health. Some clones in this sample may be carry-over from other donors' samples. The gene calls are TRBV5-4 and TRBJ2-3, with 8 bases lining up with TRBD2. CDR3 coding DNA: TGTGCCAGCAGCCTGGGAGGCGGGAGGTCAGATACGCAGTATTTT. This translates into CASSLGGGRSDTQYF.